This T cell receptor beta chain was obtained from a study of T cells in Graves' hyperthyroidism and ophthalmopathy. Study-wide findings and caveats: Most thyroid clonotypes that were expanded above 0.001 also turned up in blood.

Ophthalmopathy patients all had a Clinical Activity Score of at least 3, a NOSPECS grade of at least 4 and disease under 3 months old. Criteria for exclusion of patients were uncontrolled infection, other autoimmune disease, pregnancy or lactation. Isolation of PBMCs was performed on 8.5 to 10 ml fresh peripheral blood. Amplification targeted TCR beta CDR3 regions from RNA transcripts. In the first-round RT-PCR of the TCR CDR3, the HTBI primer set was used. TCRdb passed the multiplex PCR reads through MiXCR, listing each CDR3 protein once. Among about half a million distinct CDR3 sequences listed, around a quarter were seen once. About this clonotype itself: Its antigen is as yet unknown. The germline gene is not matched at one end of the junction; a read error may be the cause.

The source material was blood. The receptor comes from a woman under 40 with Graves' ophthalmopathy.

The CDR3 nucleotides read TGTGCCAGCAGTCAAATCCCCCTGACAGGAAACTCTGGGGTCAACGTCCTGACTTTC. The encoded protein is CASSQIPLTGNSGVNVLTF. This chain uses TRBV6-1 with TRBJ2-6; a weak D match, TRBD1 (6 bases). Germline CDR1 MNHNS, CDR2 SASEGT. The CDR3 covers 19 residues.